This TCR beta chain came from a study of shared clonotypes between healthy human individuals. V was cut by 5 bases and J by 0 bases, with 11 bases left in between. The CDR3 runs 15 residues. Germline V CDR1 and CDR2: SGHNT, YENEEA. This clone showed up just once. The antigen remains undetermined. Notes on the study in general: Researchers found naive subsets generally carried larger estimated richness than memory subsets.

The protocol was immunoSEQ multiplex PCR, while the TCRdb copy is restricted to in-frame clones and leaves out a portion. The table shows around 2.5 million clones, with over 85% occurring only once. The chain carries TRBV11-3 and TRBJ2-1; tentatively, D is TRBD2 (6 bases). The sample taken for sequencing was naive CD4+ T cells from PBMCs. Regarding subset: CD45RA+ positively selected. The receptor comes from a man between 18 and 29 years old in good health. Some clones in this sample may be carry-over from other donors' samples. The CDR3 sequence is CASSPGVSSYNEQFF. DNA for the CDR3: TGTGCCAGCAGCCCGGGGGTCAGCTCCTACAATGAGCAGTTCTTC.